This TCR beta chain was identified during a study of blood T cell repertoires in COVID-19. Study-wide context: Both acute and convalescent COVID-19 samples were obtained from the United States, Italy and Spain. PBMCs, B-cell-depleted T cells, or T cells were the source of the cDNA or gDNA that made up the material.

Original processing methods: Reference gene primer amplification gave estimated nucleated cell counts. Profiling relied on immunoSEQ multiplex PCR, and the TCRdb table lists in-frame clones only, not all of them. From that table come the V and J calls and clone size; the DNA was used to work out D and trimming. The sample has 150,000 to 200,000 clones; 75% to 90% are singletons. Germline assignment: CDR1 SGHRS and CDR2 YFSETQ. V was pared by 2 bases and J by 0 bases, with 15 bases between. The CDR3 extends over 18 amino acids. The chain employs TRBV5-1 and TRBJ2-6; D possibly corresponds to TRBD1 (6 bases). The sample taken for sequencing was peripheral blood. This clonotype was sampled from a woman at least 80 years old with active or convalescent COVID-19. CDR3 in DNA: TGCGCCAGCAGCTTTAGACAGGACTTCAACTCTGGGGCCAACGTCCTGACTTTC. It codes for CASSFRQDFNSGANVLTF.